This T cell receptor (beta chain) was identified during a study of T cells expressing NK-cell markers. The wider study: All TCR beta repertoires analysed originated from sorted CD3+CD56+NKG2C+, CD3+CD56+NKG2C- and CD3+CD56-NKG2C+ T cells. Among the eight sequenced donors, seven tested HCMV-seropositive and one tested seronegative.

The study's findings and limits: The study found these clonotypes also leading the CD3+CD56-NKG2C+ fraction in several donors.

As concerns this clonotype: Its specificity is unknown.

The CDR3 length is 16 residues. Germline V gene sequence: CDR1 SGHTA, CDR2 FQGNSA. No DNA is given; TCRdb re-called the 5' RACE reads and lists each CDR3 protein once. The sample table sets out hundreds of thousands of distinct CDR3 sequences. V usage is TRBV7-2 and J usage is TRBJ2-3; the D gene TCRdb calls, TRBD1, cannot be checked with no DNA. This receptor was identified in a woman between 18 and 75 years old in good health. What was sequenced was blood T cells: a sorted CD56 or NKG2C T cell subset, CD4+ or CD8+ T cells, or bulk PBMC T cells (not recorded which). The CDR3 here is CASSLDSPGSTDTQYF.